This is a list of T cell receptor beta chains from one sample in a study of CD8+CD57+ T cells in acquired aplastic anemia. TCRdb re-called the reads through MiXCR, storing one row per CDR3 protein. The sample comprises under 150,000 distinct CDR3 sequences, 35% to 50% of which are singletons, and under 9% rests with the top ten. The sequenced material came from sorted CD4+, CD8+, or CD8+CD57+ T cells (not recorded which) from PBMCs. Receptors were obtained from a human donor in good health, serving as a control. The CDR3 runs from the conserved cysteine through the conserved F or W. D genes are given only for firm matches. Where a row states a size, it is once, few, many or the class of an expanded clone; other rows omit it.

CDR3: CASSPGWGAANYGYTF
DNA: TGTGCCAGTAGTCCCGGATGGGGGGCAGCTAACTATGGCTACACCTTC
V: TRBV19
J: TRBJ1-2
D: NA
size: once

CDR3: CATSRAQGDGYTF
DNA: TGTGCCACCAGCAGAGCCCAGGGGGACGGCTACACCTTC
V: TRBV15
J: TRBJ1-2
D: TRBD1
size: many

CDR3: CACALEGCGNSPLHF
DNA: TGTGCCTGCGCGCTGGAGGGGTGCGGTAATTCACCCCTCCACTTT
V: TRBV2
J: TRBJ1-6
D: NA
size: once

CDR3: CASSPRFNTEAFF
DNA: TGTGCCAGCAGCCCCCGGTTCAACACTGAAGCTTTCTTT
V: TRBV9
J: TRBJ1-1
D: NA
size: many

CDR3: CSVSSGKANEQLF
DNA: TGCAGCGTTTCGTCAGGGAAAGCAAATGAGCAGCTCTTC
V: TRBV29-1
J: TRBJ2-1
D: NA
size: NA

CDR3: CASSLGIEIKNSPLHF
DNA: TGTGCCAGCAGCCTAGGGATCGAAATAAAAAATTCACCCCTCCACTTT
V: TRBV3-1
J: TRBJ1-6
D: NA
size: few

CDR3: CAWSGMGTQYF
DNA: TGTGCCTGGAGTGGGATGGGGACCCAGTACTTC
V: TRBV30
J: TRBJ2-5
D: NA
size: many

CDR3: CASSPNPLARVYEQYF
DNA: TGTGCCAGCAGTCCTAACCCTCTGGCCAGGGTATACGAGCAGTACTTC
V: TRBV2
J: TRBJ2-7
D: NA
size: few

CDR3: CASSLEGPQSSYEQYF
DNA: TGTGCCAGCAGCTTAGAAGGTCCACAGAGCTCCTACGAGCAGTACTTC
V: TRBV11-1
J: TRBJ2-7
D: NA
size: NA

CDR3: CASSEPIGWSSYEQYF
DNA: TGTGCCAGCAGTGAACCGATAGGCTGGAGCTCCTACGAGCAGTACTTC
V: TRBV6-1
J: TRBJ2-7
D: NA
size: many

CDR3: CSAREQGAPYEQYF
DNA: TGCAGTGCTAGAGAGCAGGGGGCTCCCTACGAGCAGTACTTC
V: TRBV20-1
J: TRBJ2-7
D: TRBD1
size: NA